The rows below give T cell receptor beta chains drawn from one sample of a study of T-cell memory formation after mild COVID-19. TCRdb called the 5' RACE reads again in MiXCR, with one record for every CDR3 protein. This sample yields approximately 340,000 distinct CDR3 sequences, of which about a sixth are seen a single time; around 20% belongs to the top ten. Sequencing input: PBMCs or a T cell subset sorted from them (not recorded which). The receptors come from a man younger than 35 who had mild COVID-19 (a few samples of this study predate the infection). Cell type and time point are not known. The CDR3 runs from the conserved cysteine through the conserved F or W. The D gene is left open where the match is weak. Clone size appears in some rows only: once, few, many, or a class for an expanded clone.

NA	TRBV7-9	TRBD1	TRBJ2-5	CASSPSGQGTGETQYF	TGTGCCAGCAGCCCTTCGGGACAGGGGACTGGAGAGACCCAGTACTTC
many	TRBV11-2	NA	TRBJ1-6	CASSPQALRVTEALHF	TGTGCCAGCAGCCCTCAGGCCTTAAGGGTAACGGAGGCCCTCCACTTT
NA	TRBV6-5	TRBD2	TRBJ2-5	CATGSGGPIQETQYF	TGTGCCACCGGCAGCGGGGGGCCGATACAAGAGACCCAGTACTTC
few	TRBV6-2/TRBV6-3	TRBD2	TRBJ2-3	CASSRRLAADTQYF	TGTGCCAGCAGTCGACGACTAGCGGCTGATACGCAGTATTTT
NA	TRBV6-1	NA	TRBJ2-3	CASSELGGTDTQYF	TGTGCCAGCAGTGAACTAGGAGGGACAGATACGCAGTATTTT
NA	TRBV5-1	NA	TRBJ2-1	CASTPFGGGAHNEQFF	TGCGCCAGCACCCCCTTTGGAGGGGGGGCCCACAATGAGCAGTTCTTC
many	TRBV4-1	NA	TRBJ2-3	CASSQDGGGGDTQYF	TGCGCCAGCAGCCAAGATGGAGGGGGAGGAGATACGCAGTATTTT
many	TRBV4-3	TRBD2	TRBJ2-1	CASSPGTSGYNEQFF	TGCGCCAGCAGCCCCGGGACTAGCGGCTACAATGAGCAGTTCTTC
few	TRBV4-3	NA	TRBJ2-1	CASSHAQSNEQFF	TGCGCCAGCAGCCACGCCCAGAGCAATGAGCAGTTCTTC
many	TRBV6-2/TRBV6-3	NA	TRBJ1-5	CASPKMPLDLYSNQPQHF	TGTGCCAGCCCCAAGATGCCCCTGGACCTTTATAGCAATCAGCCCCAGCATTTT
few	TRBV18	NA	TRBJ2-3	CASSLGSPSDTQYF	TGTGCCAGCTCATTGGGGTCTCCTTCAGATACGCAGTATTTT
NA	TRBV12-3/TRBV12-4	NA	TRBJ1-2	CASSPRFYGYTF	TGTGCCAGCAGTCCGAGATTCTATGGCTACACCTTC
many	TRBV12-3/TRBV12-4	NA	TRBJ2-1	CASSLTVYNEQFF	TGTGCCAGCAGTTTAACTGTCTACAATGAGCAGTTCTTC
NA	TRBV29-1	TRBD1	TRBJ2-3	CSVGDSSQYF	TGCAGCGTTGGGGACAGTAGCCAGTATTTT
NA	TRBV24-1	TRBD1	TRBJ2-5	CATSDPGQGVETQYF	TGTGCCACCAGTGACCCTGGACAGGGGGTGGAGACCCAGTACTTC
NA	TRBV4-2	NA	TRBJ2-5	CASSQVRGKQETQYF	TGTGCCAGCAGCCAAGTTCGGGGGAAACAAGAGACCCAGTACTTC
NA	TRBV4-3	NA	TRBJ2-7	CASSRDRLRDEQYF	TGCGCCAGCAGCCGAGACAGGCTTCGCGACGAGCAGTACTTC
few	TRBV6-2/TRBV6-3	TRBD1	TRBJ2-2	CASSSKGAGTGELFF	TGTGCCAGCAGCTCCAAGGGGGCCGGCACCGGGGAGCTGTTTTTT
NA	TRBV5-1	TRBD2	TRBJ2-5	CASSLAVLAGPETQYF	TGCGCCAGCAGCTTGGCCGTGCTAGCGGGGCCAGAGACCCAGTACTTC
NA	TRBV28	TRBD1	TRBJ1-5	CAVSGTASYSNQPQHF	TGTGCGGTTTCCGGGACAGCATCTTATAGCAATCAGCCCCAGCATTTT
NA	TRBV4-3	TRBD1	TRBJ1-4	CASSQELDRGHSANEKLFF	TGCGCCAGCAGCCAAGAGCTGGATAGGGGGCATTCGGCTAATGAAAAACTGTTTTTT
few	TRBV13	NA	TRBJ2-5	CASSLAGRGEETQYF	TGTGCCAGCAGCTTAGCGGGCAGGGGTGAAGAGACCCAGTACTTC
few	TRBV7-9	TRBD2	TRBJ2-7	CASSLDGLAYEQYF	TGTGCCAGCAGCTTAGATGGACTAGCCTACGAGCAGTACTTC
NA	TRBV7-2	NA	TRBJ2-2	CASSSIRNTGELFF	TGTGCCAGCAGCTCGATTCGGAACACCGGGGAGCTGTTTTTT
NA	TRBV9	TRBD2	TRBJ2-3	CASSVDGGGLPTDTQYF	TGTGCCAGCAGCGTAGACGGGGGGGGTCTCCCCACAGATACGCAGTATTTT
NA	TRBV6-2/TRBV6-3	NA	TRBJ2-7	CAITRGLSYEQYF	TGTGCCATTACGAGGGGACTCTCCTACGAGCAGTACTTC
NA	TRBV5-1	NA	TRBJ1-1	CASSLEPGWGTEAFF	TGCGCCAGCAGCTTGGAGCCGGGCTGGGGCACTGAAGCTTTCTTT
many	TRBV20-1	NA	TRBJ2-7	CSAPDTSSSYEQYF	TGCAGTGCCCCGGACACCTCGAGCTCCTACGAGCAGTACTTC
NA	TRBV5-1	NA	TRBJ2-5	CASSPGTRGETQYF	TGCGCCAGCAGTCCCGGGACTCGAGGGGAGACCCAGTACTTC
few	TRBV11-2	TRBD1	TRBJ2-2	CASRPRGWDRSVGELFF	TGTGCCAGCAGACCACGGGGGTGGGACAGGTCCGTCGGGGAGCTGTTTTTT
few	TRBV4-1	NA	TRBJ2-1	CASSHLGAVYNEQFF	TGCGCCAGCAGTCACCTTGGCGCGGTCTACAATGAGCAGTTCTTC
few	TRBV20-1	NA	TRBJ2-6	CNAGANVLTF	TGCAACGCAGGGGCCAACGTCCTGACTTTC
NA	TRBV5-1	NA	TRBJ1-6	CASSLAMGINSPLHF	TGCGCCAGCAGCTTGGCAATGGGGATCAATTCACCCCTCCACTTT
many	TRBV7-2	TRBD2	TRBJ2-3	CASSRTGAGGGTDTQYF	TGTGCCAGCAGCCGAACGGGGGCGGGGGGCGGCACAGATACGCAGTATTTT
NA	TRBV12-3/TRBV12-4	NA	TRBJ1-3	CASSNAGKRSDTIYF	TGTGCCAGCAGCAACGCCGGGAAAAGATCGGACACCATATATTTT
NA	TRBV14	TRBD1	TRBJ2-5	CASSQGTGEETQYF	TGTGCCAGCAGCCAAGGGACAGGGGAAGAGACCCAGTACTTC
few	TRBV7-6	TRBD2	TRBJ2-5	CASSLVRIGLAGVETQYF	TGTGCCAGCAGCTTGGTCCGAATCGGACTAGCGGGGGTGGAGACCCAGTACTTC
NA	TRBV12-3/TRBV12-4	TRBD1	TRBJ1-6	CASSFETGVNSPLHF	TGTGCCAGCAGTTTCGAGACAGGGGTGAATTCACCCCTCCACTTT
few	TRBV5-1	TRBD1	TRBJ2-5	CASSLPGQARETQYF	TGCGCCAGCAGCTTGCCCGGACAGGCCCGGGAGACCCAGTACTTC
few	TRBV24-1	TRBD2	TRBJ2-1	CATSDSLTSGGFDNEQFF	TGTGCCACCAGTGATTCGCTGACTAGCGGGGGGTTCGACAATGAGCAGTTCTTC
few	TRBV20-1	TRBD1	TRBJ1-2	CSARQGARGYTF	TGCAGTGCCCGACAGGGGGCGCGAGGCTACACCTTC